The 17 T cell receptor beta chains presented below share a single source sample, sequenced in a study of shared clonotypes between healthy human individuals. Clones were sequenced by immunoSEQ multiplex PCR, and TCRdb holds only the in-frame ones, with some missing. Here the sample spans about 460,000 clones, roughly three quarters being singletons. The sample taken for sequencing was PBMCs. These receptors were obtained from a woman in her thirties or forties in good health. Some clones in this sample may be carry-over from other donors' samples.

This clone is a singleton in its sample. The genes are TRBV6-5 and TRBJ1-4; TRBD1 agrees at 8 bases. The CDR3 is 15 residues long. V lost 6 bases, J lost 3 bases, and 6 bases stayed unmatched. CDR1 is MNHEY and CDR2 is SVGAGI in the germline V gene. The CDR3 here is CASRGTGNSNEKLFF. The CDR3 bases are TGTGCCAGCAGGGGGACAGGCAACTCTAATGAAAAACTGTTTTTT.

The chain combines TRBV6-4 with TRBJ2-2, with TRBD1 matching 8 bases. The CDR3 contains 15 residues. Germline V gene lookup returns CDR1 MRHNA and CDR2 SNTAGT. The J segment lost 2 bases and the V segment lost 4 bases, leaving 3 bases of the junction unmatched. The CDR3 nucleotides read TGTGCCAGCAGTGCGGGGACAGGAAACACCGGGGAGCTGTTTTTT. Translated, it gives CASSAGTGNTGELFF.

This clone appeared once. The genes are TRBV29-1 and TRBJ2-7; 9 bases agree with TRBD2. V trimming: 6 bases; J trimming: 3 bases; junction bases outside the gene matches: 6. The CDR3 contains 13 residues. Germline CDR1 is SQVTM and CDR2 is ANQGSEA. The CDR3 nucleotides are TGCAGCGTAGCTAGCGGGGCCAACTACGAGCAGTACTTC. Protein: CSVASGANYEQYF.

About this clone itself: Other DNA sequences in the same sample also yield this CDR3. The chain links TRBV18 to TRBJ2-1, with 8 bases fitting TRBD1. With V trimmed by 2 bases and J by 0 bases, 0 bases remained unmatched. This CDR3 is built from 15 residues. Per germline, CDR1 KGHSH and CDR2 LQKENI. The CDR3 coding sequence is TGTGCCAGCTCACCAGGGACAGGCTCCTACAATGAGCAGTTCTTC. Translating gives CASSPGTGSYNEQFF.

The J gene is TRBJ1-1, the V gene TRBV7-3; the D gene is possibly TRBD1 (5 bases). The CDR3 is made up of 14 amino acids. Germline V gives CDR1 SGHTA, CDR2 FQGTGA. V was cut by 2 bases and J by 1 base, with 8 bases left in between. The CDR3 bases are TGTGCCAGCAGCTTAGGGGGGAAGAACACTGAAGCTTTCTTT. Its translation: CASSLGGKNTEAFF. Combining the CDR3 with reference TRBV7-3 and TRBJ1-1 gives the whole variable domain GAGVSQTPSNKVTEKGKYVELRCDPISGHTALYWYRQSLGQGPEFLIYFQGTGAADDSGLPNDRFFAVRPEGSVSTLKIQRTERGDSAVYLCASSLGGKNTEAFFGQGTRLTVV.

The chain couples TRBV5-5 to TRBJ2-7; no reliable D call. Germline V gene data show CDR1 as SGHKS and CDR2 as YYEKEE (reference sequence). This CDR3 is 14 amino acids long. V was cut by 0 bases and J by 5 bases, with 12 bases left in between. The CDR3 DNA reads TGTGCCAGCAGCTTGGACAGAATCGCCAACGAGCAGTACTTC. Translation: CASSLDRIANEQYF.

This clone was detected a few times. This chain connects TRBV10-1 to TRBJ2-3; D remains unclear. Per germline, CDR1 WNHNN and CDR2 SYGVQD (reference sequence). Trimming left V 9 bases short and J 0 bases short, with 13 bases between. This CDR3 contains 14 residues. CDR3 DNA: TGCGCCAGTTCCCTGGACCTCAGCACAGATACGCAGTATTTT. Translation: CASSLDLSTDTQYF.

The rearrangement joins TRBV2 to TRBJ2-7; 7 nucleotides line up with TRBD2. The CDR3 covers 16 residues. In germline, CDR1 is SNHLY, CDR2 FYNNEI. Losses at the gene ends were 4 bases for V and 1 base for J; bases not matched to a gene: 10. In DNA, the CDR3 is TGTGCCAGCAGTGGAAGATCCGGGACTAATTCCTACGAGCAGTACTTC. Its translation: CASSGRSGTNSYEQYF. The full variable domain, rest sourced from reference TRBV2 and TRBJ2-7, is EPEVTQTPSHQVTQMGQEVILRCVPISNHLYFYWYRQILGQKVEFLVSFYNNEISEKSEIFDDQFSVERPDGSNFTLKIRSTKLEDSAMYFCASSGRSGTNSYEQYFGPGTRLTVT.

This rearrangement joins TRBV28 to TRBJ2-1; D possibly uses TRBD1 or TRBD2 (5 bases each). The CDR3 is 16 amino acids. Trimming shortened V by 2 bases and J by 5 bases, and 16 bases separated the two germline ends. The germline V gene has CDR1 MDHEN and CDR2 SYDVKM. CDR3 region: CASSLVGGQGDNEQFF. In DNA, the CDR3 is TGTGCCAGCAGTTTAGTTGGGGGTCAGGGTGACAATGAGCAGTTCTTC.

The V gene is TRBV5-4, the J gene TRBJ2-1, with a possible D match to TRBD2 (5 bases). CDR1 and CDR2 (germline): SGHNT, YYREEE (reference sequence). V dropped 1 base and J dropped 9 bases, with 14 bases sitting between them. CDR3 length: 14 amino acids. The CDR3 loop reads CASSLSSIAGEQFF. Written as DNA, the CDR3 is TGTGCCAGCAGCTTGTCTAGCATAGCTGGTGAGCAGTTCTTC. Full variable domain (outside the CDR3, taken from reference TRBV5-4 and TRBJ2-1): ETGVTQSPTHLIKTRGQQVTLRCSSQSGHNTVSWYQQALGQGPQFIFQYYREEENGRGNFPPRFSGLQFPNYSSELNVNALELDDSALYLCASSLSSIAGEQFFGPGTRLTVL.

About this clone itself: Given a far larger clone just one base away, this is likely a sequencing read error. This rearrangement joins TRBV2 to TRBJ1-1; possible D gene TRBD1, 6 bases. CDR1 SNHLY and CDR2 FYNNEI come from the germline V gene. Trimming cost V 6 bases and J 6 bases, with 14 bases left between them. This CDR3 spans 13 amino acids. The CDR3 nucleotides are TGTGCCAGCAGGGCGGGCAGGGGCTCTGAAGCTTTCTTT. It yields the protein CASRAGRGSEAFF.

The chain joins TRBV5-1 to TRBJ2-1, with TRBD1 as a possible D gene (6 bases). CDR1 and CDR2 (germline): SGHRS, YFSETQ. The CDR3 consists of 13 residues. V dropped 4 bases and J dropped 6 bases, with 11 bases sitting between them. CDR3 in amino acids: CASSLDSANEQFF. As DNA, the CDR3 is TGCGCCAGCAGCCTGGACAGCGCCAATGAGCAGTTCTTC.

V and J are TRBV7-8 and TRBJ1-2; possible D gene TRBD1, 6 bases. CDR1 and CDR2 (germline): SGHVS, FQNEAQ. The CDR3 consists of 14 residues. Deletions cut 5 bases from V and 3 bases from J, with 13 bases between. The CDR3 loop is CASSEQGSYYGYTF. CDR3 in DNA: TGTGCCAGCAGCGAGCAGGGGTCCTACTATGGCTACACCTTC.

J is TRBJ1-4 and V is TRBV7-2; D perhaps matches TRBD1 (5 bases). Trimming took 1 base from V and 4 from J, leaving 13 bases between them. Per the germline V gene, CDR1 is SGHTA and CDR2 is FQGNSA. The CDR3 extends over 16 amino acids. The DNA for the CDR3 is TGTGCCAGCAGCTTAGGTGGTGCAGGGTTTAATGAAAAACTGTTTTTT. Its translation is CASSLGGAGFNEKLFF.

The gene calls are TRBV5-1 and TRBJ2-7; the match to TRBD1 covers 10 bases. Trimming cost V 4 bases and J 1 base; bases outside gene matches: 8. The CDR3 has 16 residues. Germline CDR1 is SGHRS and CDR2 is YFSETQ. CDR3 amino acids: CASSRTRDRGSYEQYF. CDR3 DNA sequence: TGCGCCAGCAGCCGGACCCGGGACAGGGGTTCCTACGAGCAGTACTTC.

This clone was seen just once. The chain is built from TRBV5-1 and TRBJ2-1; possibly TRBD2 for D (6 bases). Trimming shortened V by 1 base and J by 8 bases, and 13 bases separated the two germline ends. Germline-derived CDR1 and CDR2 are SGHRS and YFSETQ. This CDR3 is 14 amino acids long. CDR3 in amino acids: CASSLTLAKDEQFF. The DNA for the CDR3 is TGCGCCAGCAGCTTGACTCTAGCGAAGGATGAGCAGTTCTTC.

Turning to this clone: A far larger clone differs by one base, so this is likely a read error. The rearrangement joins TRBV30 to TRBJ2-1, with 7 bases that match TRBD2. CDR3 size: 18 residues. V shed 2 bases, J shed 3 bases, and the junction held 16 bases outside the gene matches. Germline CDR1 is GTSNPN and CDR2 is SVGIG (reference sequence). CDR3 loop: CAWSQGRWREKSYNEQFF. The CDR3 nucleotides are TGTGCCTGGAGTCAAGGGAGGTGGCGGGAGAAGAGCTACAATGAGCAGTTCTTC. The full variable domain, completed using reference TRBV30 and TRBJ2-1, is SQTIHQWPATLVQPVGSPLSLECTVEGTSNPNLYWYRQAAGRGLQLLFYSVGIGQISSEVPQNLSASRPQDRQFILSSKKLLLSDSGFYLCAWSQGRWREKSYNEQFFGPGTRLTVL.